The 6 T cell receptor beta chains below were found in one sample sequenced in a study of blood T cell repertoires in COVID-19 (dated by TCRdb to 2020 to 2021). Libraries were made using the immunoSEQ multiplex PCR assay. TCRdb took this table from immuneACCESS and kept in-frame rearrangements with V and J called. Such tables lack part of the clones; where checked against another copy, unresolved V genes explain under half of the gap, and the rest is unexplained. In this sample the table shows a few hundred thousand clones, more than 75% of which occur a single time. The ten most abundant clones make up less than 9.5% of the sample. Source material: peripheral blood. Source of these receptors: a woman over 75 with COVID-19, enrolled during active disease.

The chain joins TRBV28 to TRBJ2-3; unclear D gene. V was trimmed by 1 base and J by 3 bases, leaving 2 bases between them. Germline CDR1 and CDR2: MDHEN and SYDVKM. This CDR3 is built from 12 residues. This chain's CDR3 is CASSLLTDTQYF. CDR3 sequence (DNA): TGTGCCAGCAGTTTATTAACAGATACGCAGTATTTT.

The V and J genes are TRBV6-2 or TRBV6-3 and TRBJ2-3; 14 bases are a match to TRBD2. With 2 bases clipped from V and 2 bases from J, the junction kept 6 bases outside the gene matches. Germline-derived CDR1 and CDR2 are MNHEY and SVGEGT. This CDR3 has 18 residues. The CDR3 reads CASSYRGTSGGFTDTQYF. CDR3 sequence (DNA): TGTGCCAGCAGTTACCGTGGGACTAGCGGGGGTTTCACAGATACGCAGTATTTT.

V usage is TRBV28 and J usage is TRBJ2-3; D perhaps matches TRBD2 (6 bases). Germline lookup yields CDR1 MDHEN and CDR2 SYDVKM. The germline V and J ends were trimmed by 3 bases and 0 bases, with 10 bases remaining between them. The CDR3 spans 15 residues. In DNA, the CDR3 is TGTGCCAGCAGTTTGGGAGGTTTAAGCACAGATACGCAGTATTTT. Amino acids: CASSLGGLSTDTQYF.

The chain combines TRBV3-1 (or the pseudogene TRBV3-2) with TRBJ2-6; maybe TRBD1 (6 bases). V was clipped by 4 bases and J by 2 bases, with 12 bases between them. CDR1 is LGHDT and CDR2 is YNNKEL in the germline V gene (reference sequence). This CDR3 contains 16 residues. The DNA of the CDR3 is TGTGCCAGCAGCCTAGTGCGGACAGCTGGGGCCAACGTCCTGACTTTC. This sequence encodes CASSLVRTAGANVLTF.

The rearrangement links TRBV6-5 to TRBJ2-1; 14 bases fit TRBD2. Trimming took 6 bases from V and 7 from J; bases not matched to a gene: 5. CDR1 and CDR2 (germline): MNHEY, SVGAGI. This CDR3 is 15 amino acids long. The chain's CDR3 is CASRVTSGGANEQFF. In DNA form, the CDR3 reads TGTGCCAGCAGGGTGACTAGCGGGGGGGCTAATGAGCAGTTCTTC.

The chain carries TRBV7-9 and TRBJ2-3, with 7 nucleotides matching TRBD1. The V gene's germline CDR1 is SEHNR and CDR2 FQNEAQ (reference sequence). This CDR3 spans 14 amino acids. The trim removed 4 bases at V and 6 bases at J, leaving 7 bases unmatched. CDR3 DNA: TGTGCCAGCAGCTCAGGACAGGTCCCGGATACGCAGTATTTT. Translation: CASSSGQVPDTQYF.